Listed below are T cell receptor beta chains from one sample, sequenced in a study of blood T cells in healthy people across ages. MiXCR, applied by TCRdb to the 5' RACE reads, yields one record per CDR3 protein. The sample has 1.4 million or so distinct CDR3 sequences; roughly two fifths are singletons. Sequencing input: blood. The receptors here all came from a woman under 30 in good health. The CDR3 runs from the conserved cysteine through the conserved F or W. The D gene is left open where the match is weak. Clone sizes are given selectively: once, few, many, or a class where the clone is expanded.

clone_size	j_call	v_call	d_call	cdr3_nt	cdr3_aa
.	TRBJ1-5	TRBV7-2	.	TGTGCCAGCAGCGCTGATTGGAATCAGCCCCAGCATTTT	CASSADWNQPQHF
.	TRBJ2-7	TRBV13	.	TGTGCCAGCAGCAAAAGCGGGCTTAACGAGCAGTACTTC	CASSKSGLNEQYF
.	TRBJ2-7	TRBV5-1	TRBD2	TGCGCCAGCAGCTTGCTGATAGCGGGGGGTTACGAGCAGTACTTC	CASSLLIAGGYEQYF
.	TRBJ2-2	TRBV7-7	.	TGTGCTAGCAGCTTAGGCAACATGAGGACCACCGGGGAGCTGTTTTTT	CASSLGNMRTTGELFF
.	TRBJ1-2	TRBV15	.	TGTGCCACCAGCAGAGTTGGGACGGATTATGGCTACACCTTC	CATSRVGTDYGYTF
.	TRBJ2-7	TRBV7-2	.	TGTGCCGGCAGCGACCTAAGGGCCTACGAGCAGTACTTC	CAGSDLRAYEQYF
.	TRBJ1-5	TRBV7-9	TRBD1	TGTGCCAGCAGCTCTTGGGACAGGCCTACGAGCAATCAGCCCCAGCATTTT	CASSSWDRPTSNQPQHF
.	TRBJ2-7	TRBV27	.	TGTGCCAGCAGCAGCAAGGGGGGGAGCTCCTACGAGCAGTACTTC	CASSSKGGSSYEQYF
few	TRBJ2-7	TRBV6-5	TRBD1	TGTGCCAGCAGCCTCCCGGGACAGGGCGGCTACGAGCAGTACTTC	CASSLPGQGGYEQYF
.	TRBJ1-1	TRBV12-3/TRBV12-4	.	TGTGCCAGCAGGCTGGACACCCAGGGCACTGAAGCTTTCTTT	CASRLDTQGTEAFF
few	TRBJ2-1	TRBV11-1	TRBD2	TGTGCCAGCAACTTTGGCGGGAGGAAGCAGTTCTTC	CASNFGGRKQFF
.	TRBJ2-1	TRBV25-1	.	TGTGCCAGCAGTGATTTCGAGGCGGGTGAGCAGTTCTTC	CASSDFEAGEQFF
.	TRBJ2-5	TRBV6-1	.	TGTGCCACCTTTGACAGGCTCGCGACCCAGTACTTC	CATFDRLATQYF
many	TRBJ2-5	TRBV3-1	.	TGCGCCAGCAGCCAAGACTCAAGGGAGACCCAGTACTTC	CASSQDSRETQYF
few	TRBJ1-2	TRBV12-3/TRBV12-4	.	TGTGCCAGCAGCTTAACGGCCTCTAGTTATGGCTACACCTTC	CASSLTASSYGYTF
few	TRBJ2-7	TRBV27	TRBD2	TGTGCCAGCAGTTTAGTGGGAGGGCACGAGCAGTACTTC	CASSLVGGHEQYF
few	TRBJ2-5	TRBV7-2	TRBD1	TGTGCCAGCAGCTTAGCAAAGCGGACAGGGGACGGAAAGACCCAGTACTTC	CASSLAKRTGDGKTQYF
few	TRBJ1-2	TRBV7-2	.	TGTGCCAGCAGCTTCTACAGTCGACCTAACTATGGCTACACCTTC	CASSFYSRPNYGYTF
.	TRBJ2-7	TRBV4-3	.	TGCGCCAGCAGCCAAGATATGGACTTAGGCGAGCAGTACTTC	CASSQDMDLGEQYF
.	TRBJ2-7	TRBV5-1	TRBD1	TGCGCCAGCAGCTCTTTGACAGGGACATATTACAATGAGCAGTACTTC	CASSSLTGTYYNEQYF
.	TRBJ1-1	TRBV29-1	.	TGCAGCGTCGTACCGAGGGGGGGGGAAGCTTTCTTT	CSVVPRGGEAFF
.	TRBJ2-5	TRBV15	TRBD1	TGTGCCACCAGCAGAGATCCCACTGCAGGACAGGCGTACTTC	CATSRDPTAGQAYF
.	TRBJ1-1	TRBV12-3/TRBV12-4	.	TGTGCCAGCAGCTGGGCACAGAACACTGAAGCTTTCTTT	CASSWAQNTEAFF
many	TRBJ1-5	TRBV7-2	.	TGCGCCAGCAGCTTGGCGGGCGTTAATCAGCCCCAGCATTTT	CASSLAGVNQPQHF
.	TRBJ2-3	TRBV7-2	TRBD1	TGTGCCAGCAGCTTACAGGGGGCTTTGGTCGATACGCAGTATTTT	CASSLQGALVDTQYF